This T cell receptor beta chain was captured by sequencing in a study of T cells in Graves' hyperthyroidism and ophthalmopathy. Overall study findings and caveats: The blood repertoire included most of the expanded thyroid clonotypes above 0.001. Before onset, by a median of around 6.4 months, the model predicted ophthalmopathy.

Regions amplified from RNA transcripts were the TCR beta CDR3 regions. HTBI primers were the set used in a first-round RT-PCR of the TCR CDR3. TCRdb passed the multiplex PCR reads through MiXCR, listing each CDR3 protein once. This sample yields around 600,000 distinct CDR3 sequences, of which 15% to 20% are seen a single time; about 3.5% belongs to the top ten. Only a few counts were recorded for this clonotype. Its specificity is unknown. The length of the CDR3 is 14 residues. The V end lost 7 bases, the J end lost 1 base, and 13 bases lay between the germline ends. In making diagnoses, clinical symptoms, serum thyroxine and TRAb, thyroid ultrasound and orbital computed tomography were all used.

This receptor was obtained from a woman aged 40 to 49 with Graves' ophthalmopathy. The J gene is TRBJ1-1, the V gene TRBV12-3 or TRBV12-4, with D possibly TRBD1 on 5 matching bases. Sequencing was done on a sample of blood. The CDR3 sequence: CASTRGVANTEAFF. CDR3 bases: TGTGCCAGCACACGGGGGGTGGCGAACACTGAAGCTTTCTTT.